The 31 T cell receptor beta chains below were found in one sample sequenced in a study of human T cells and chemical hapten exposure. Time point denoted: patch test 3, about 24 weeks after DPC sensitization. Treatment specified: therapeutic diphenylcyclopropenone sensitization with weekly scalp DPC. Using its own MiXCR run on the RACE reads, TCRdb lists one record per CDR3 protein. This sample has around 200,000 distinct CDR3 sequences; approximately 24% occur once, and the top ten carry roughly 2.4%. This specimen consisted of whole blood, obtained in connection with sensitization to the hapten diphenylcyclopropenone (DPC). The receptors come from a middle-aged woman with alopecia areata. Some clones in this sample may be carry-over from other donors' samples.

J is TRBJ1-5 and V is TRBV4-1; D is ambiguous. This CDR3 is built from 13 residues. Trimming stripped 4 bases from V and 0 bases from J, with 4 bases between. In germline, CDR1 is MGHRA, CDR2 YSYEKL. This chain's CDR3 is CASSPASNQPQHF. CDR3 bases: TGCGCCAGCAGCCCAGCTAGCAATCAGCCCCAGCATTTT.

This chain links TRBV28 with TRBJ2-3; D is perhaps TRBD2 (7 bases). Germline V lookup: CDR1 MDHEN, CDR2 SYDVKM. V was clipped by 6 bases and J by 2 bases, with 15 bases between them. CDR3 length: 15 residues. The CDR3 region is CASSRGGPLTDTQYF. The CDR3 coding sequence is TGTGCCAGCAGCCGCGGGGGCCCACTCACAGATACGCAGTATTTT.

This clonotype was counted only a few times. The chain uses TRBV20-1 and TRBJ1-1, with D possibly being TRBD1 (5 bases). The CDR3 runs to 14 residues. The V end lost 2 bases, the J end lost 0 bases, and 10 bases lay between the germline ends. Germline CDR1 reads DFQATT; CDR2 reads SNEGSKA (reference sequence). The CDR3 nucleotides are TGCAGTGCTAGACAGGGAGCCATGAACACTGAAGCTTTCTTT. This gives the protein CSARQGAMNTEAFF.

This clonotype was counted a few times. V usage is TRBV15 and J usage is TRBJ2-3; 12 bases map to TRBD2. The germline CDR1 and CDR2 sequences are LNHNV and YYDKDF (reference sequence). The length of the CDR3 is 14 residues. With 5 bases clipped from V and 5 bases from J, the junction kept 2 bases outside the gene matches. For the CDR3, the DNA is TGTGCCACCAGCCTAGCGGGAGGGGGAGATACGCAGTATTTT. This gives the protein CATSLAGGGDTQYF.

The chain carries TRBV15 and TRBJ2-7; D unresolved. The CDR3 covers 14 residues. V was clipped by 8 bases and J by 9 bases, with 23 bases between them. CDR1 LNHNV and CDR2 YYDKDF come from the germline V gene (reference sequence). The CDR3 DNA reads TGTGCCACCGAAAAAAACCTTGGGGAAATGGGGCAGTACTTC. Translating gives CATEKNLGEMGQYF.

This clonotype came up many times. The V and J genes are TRBV9 and TRBJ2-5; D unresolved. Trimming shortened V by 1 base and J by 1 base, and 8 bases separated the two germline ends. Germline CDR1 and CDR2: SGDLS and YYNGEE. This CDR3 has 14 amino acids. CDR3 nucleotide sequence: TGTGCCAGCAGCGTAAAGGGCATCCAAGAGACCCAGTACTTC. The encoded protein is CASSVKGIQETQYF.

This rearrangement joins TRBV20-1 to TRBJ2-7; 7 bases align to TRBD1. The J segment lost 2 bases and the V segment lost 5 bases, leaving 12 bases of the junction unmatched. The CDR3 covers 15 residues. CDR1 is DFQATT and CDR2 is SNEGSKA in the germline V gene (reference sequence). CDR3 sequence: CSARPADRDAYEQYF. The CDR3 DNA is TGCAGTGCTCGGCCAGCAGACAGGGACGCCTACGAGCAGTACTTC.

Ten or more counts support this clonotype. This chain links TRBV20-1 with TRBJ2-7; D gene ambiguous. The CDR3 loop spans 14 amino acids. Deletions cut 2 bases from V and 5 bases from J, with 16 bases between. Germline lookup yields CDR1 DFQATT and CDR2 SNEGSKA (reference sequence). CDR3 DNA: TGCAGTGCTAGACTTCCTCGGGCAAATCACGAGCAGTACTTC. Its protein is CSARLPRANHEQYF.

The chain employs TRBV6-2 or TRBV6-3 and TRBJ2-5; the D gene is possibly TRBD2 (6 bases). Trimming removed 10 bases from V and 1 base from J, with 16 bases in between. Germline V CDR1 and CDR2: MNHEY, SVGEGT. This CDR3 spans 14 amino acids. The CDR3 reads CAITPGGLQETQYF. The CDR3 bases are TGTGCCATCACACCCGGGGGACTCCAAGAGACCCAGTACTTC.

This clonotype was counted between two and nine times. V gene TRBV6-4 combines with J gene TRBJ2-1; possibly TRBD2 for D (6 bases). CDR1 and CDR2 from the germline V gene are MRHNA and SNTAGT. V was cut by 2 bases and J by 5 bases, with 10 bases left in between. There are 14 residues in the CDR3. The CDR3 DNA sequence: TGTGCCAGCAGTGACGGCGGGGATCACAATGAGCAGTTCTTC. Protein: CASSDGGDHNEQFF.

This chain uses TRBV18 with TRBJ1-5; D ambiguous. V lost 3 bases and J 3 bases, leaving 12 bases between the germline ends. This CDR3 contains 15 residues. Germline-derived CDR1 and CDR2 are KGHSH and LQKENI. This chain's CDR3 is CASSPQGLDNQPQHF. CDR3 nucleotides: TGTGCCAGCTCACCTCAAGGGCTTGACAATCAGCCCCAGCATTTT.

This clonotype has more than one count but fewer than ten. The chain links TRBV20-1 to TRBJ2-3; possibly TRBD2 for D (5 bases). V was clipped by 0 bases and J by 9 bases, with 13 bases between them. There are 13 residues in the CDR3. Germline V gene data show CDR1 as DFQATT and CDR2 as SNEGSKA (reference sequence). As DNA, the CDR3 is TGCAGTGCTAGAGATAATTACCAGCGGACGCAGTATTTT. This codes for CSARDNYQRTQYF.

This clonotype was counted only a few times. The V gene is TRBV5-4, the J gene TRBJ1-2, with 8 bases fitting TRBD1. With V trimmed by 4 bases and J by 4 bases, 9 bases remained unmatched. The CDR3 has 15 amino acids. Looked up from germline, CDR1 is SGHNT and CDR2 is YYREEE (reference sequence). CDR3 sequence: CASSQGGQVLYGYTF. The CDR3 coding sequence is TGTGCCAGCAGCCAGGGGGGACAGGTGCTCTATGGCTACACCTTC. Full variable domain (rest looked up from reference TRBV5-4 and TRBJ1-2): ETGVTQSPTHLIKTRGQQVTLRCSSQSGHNTVSWYQQALGQGPQFIFQYYREEENGRGNFPPRFSGLQFPNYSSELNVNALELDDSALYLCASSQGGQVLYGYTFGSGTRLTVV.

The V call is TRBV28, the J call TRBJ2-5, with D possibly being TRBD1 (6 bases). Trimming left V 6 bases short and J 0 bases short, with 11 bases between. This CDR3 is built from 14 residues. Germline values: CDR1 MDHEN, CDR2 SYDVKM. The CDR3 coding sequence is TGTGCCAGCAGCCCACAGGGAAACCAAGAGACCCAGTACTTC. Translating gives CASSPQGNQETQYF.

V gene TRBV6-4 combines with J gene TRBJ2-1; TRBD2 aligns across 7 bases. CDR1 is MRHNA and CDR2 is SNTAGT in the germline V gene. This CDR3 region has 13 residues. V shed 5 bases and J 7 bases; nucleotides not matched to a gene: 5. For the CDR3, the DNA is TGTGCCAGCAGTATCCGGGAGGAAAATGAGCAGTTCTTC. As protein: CASSIREENEQFF.

This clonotype was found many times. CDR3 region: CASSLDVMREQYF. The CDR3 DNA is TGTGCCAGCAGCTTAGATGTAATGCGCGAGCAGTACTTC. This chain joins TRBV11-3 and TRBJ2-7; D unresolved. The germline V gene has CDR1 SGHNT and CDR2 YENEEA. The CDR3 extends over 13 amino acids. The V end lost 0 bases, the J end lost 6 bases, and 9 bases lay between the germline ends.

The J gene is TRBJ2-1, the V gene TRBV7-8, with D tentatively TRBD1 (6 bases). This CDR3 spans 14 amino acids. Germline V gives CDR1 SGHVS, CDR2 FQNEAQ. V was trimmed by 5 bases and J by 6 bases, leaving 14 bases between them. CDR3 nucleotides: TGTGCCAGCAGCACCAGAACAGGGACCAATGAGCAGTTCTTC. It specifies CASSTRTGTNEQFF.

This chain links TRBV12-3 or TRBV12-4 with TRBJ1-2; 9 bases align to TRBD1. V was clipped by 6 bases and J by 8 bases; unmatched bases: 10. The CDR3 is made up of 14 amino acids. The CDR3 region has the DNA TGTGCCAGCAGAGATGCCGGGACAGGGATAGGCTACACCTTC. This translates into CASRDAGTGIGYTF.

This chain links TRBV7-9 with TRBJ2-7; the match to TRBD1 covers 12 bases. CDR1 and CDR2 from the germline V gene are SEHNR and FQNEAQ (reference sequence). This CDR3 is built from 16 residues. The trim removed 4 bases at V and 2 bases at J, leaving 6 bases unmatched. The CDR3 protein is CASSSPGTGGPYEQYF. Here the CDR3 DNA reads TGTGCCAGCAGCTCCCCGGGGACAGGGGGCCCCTACGAGCAGTACTTC.

This chain links TRBV6-2 or TRBV6-3 with TRBJ2-4; D not resolved. V dropped 9 bases and J dropped 6 bases, with 12 bases sitting between them. CDR1 is MNHEY and CDR2 is SVGEGT in the germline V gene. CDR3 size: 12 residues. This chain's CDR3 is CASKGPSNIQYF. Here the CDR3 DNA reads TGTGCCAGTAAAGGACCCTCAAACATTCAGTACTTC.

This clonotype was counted many times. The J gene is TRBJ1-2, the V gene TRBV20-1; D is perhaps TRBD1 (5 bases). The CDR3 extends over 12 amino acids. V was clipped by 3 bases and J by 2 bases, with 7 bases between them. The germline V gene has CDR1 DFQATT and CDR2 SNEGSKA (reference sequence). The CDR3 here is CSARDKNYGYTF. CDR3 nucleotides: TGCAGTGCTAGGGACAAAAACTATGGCTACACCTTC.

There are a few counts of this clonotype. The chain has TRBV9 and TRBJ2-7, with unresolved D. The germline gives CDR1 SGDLS, CDR2 YYNGEE. V was shortened by 0 bases and J by 6 bases, with 7 bases between the two germline ends. The CDR3 contains 12 residues. The CDR3 bases are TGTGCCAGCAGCGTAGCTCTGGGCGAGCAGTACTTC. This gives the protein CASSVALGEQYF.

The V call is TRBV20-1, the J call TRBJ2-3, with TRBD2 matching over 7 bases. The CDR3 loop spans 14 amino acids. The germline CDR1 and CDR2 sequences are DFQATT and SNEGSKA (reference sequence). The trim removed 6 bases at V and 1 base at J, leaving 7 bases unmatched. The CDR3 region is CSATGRGGTDTQYF. The CDR3 coding sequence is TGCAGTGCCACGGGGAGGGGAGGCACAGATACGCAGTATTTT.

This clonotype was picked up a small number of times. The V gene is TRBV7-8, the J gene TRBJ2-5; tentative D call: TRBD2 (5 bases). This CDR3 spans 14 amino acids. V dropped 5 bases and J dropped 5 bases, with 15 bases sitting between them. From germline, CDR1 is SGHVS and CDR2 FQNEAQ. The CDR3 nucleotides are TGTGCCAGCAGCCGAGGACTTATGGGGGAGACCCAGTACTTC. Translated: CASSRGLMGETQYF.

V gene TRBV6-6 combines with J gene TRBJ2-1; D might be TRBD1 or TRBD2, each matching 5 bases. Germline CDR1 MNHNY, CDR2 SVGAGI (reference sequence). The CDR3 runs 14 residues. V was shortened by 8 bases and J by 3 bases, with 14 bases between the two germline ends. The CDR3 coding sequence is TGTGCCAGCCTCCCGGGACCGAACTACAATGAGCAGTTCTTC. It codes for CASLPGPNYNEQFF.

This clonotype was seen only a few times. The chain combines TRBV7-2 with TRBJ2-2; possible D gene TRBD2, 7 bases. The CDR3 covers 13 residues. Trimming stripped 5 bases from V and 11 bases from J, with 15 bases between. CDR1 SGHTA and CDR2 FQGNSA come from the germline V gene. The CDR3 protein is CASSPQRGGELFF. The CDR3 bases are TGTGCCAGCAGCCCTCAGAGGGGGGGAGAGCTGTTTTTT.

This clonotype appeared many times. This rearrangement joins TRBV20-1 to TRBJ1-1; D not resolved. CDR3 size: 13 residues. Germline CDR1 reads DFQATT; CDR2 reads SNEGSKA (reference sequence). Trimming cost V 6 bases and J 1 base, with 12 bases left between them. CDR3 bases: TGCAGTGCGCCGGTCCAGCCGAACACTGAAGCTTTCTTT. It translates to CSAPVQPNTEAFF.

V is TRBV5-6 and J is TRBJ1-2, with D hard to call. V dropped 0 bases and J dropped 8 bases, with 5 bases sitting between them. This CDR3 is 11 amino acids long. CDR1 SGHDT and CDR2 YYEEEE come from the germline V gene. CDR3 nucleotides: TGTGCCAGCAGCTTGGCGGCAGGCTACACCTTC. Translated: CASSLAAGYTF.

In its sample, this clonotype was seen a few times. The chain recombines TRBV20-1 with TRBJ1-1; D remains unclear. CDR3 length: 13 amino acids. V was pared by 3 bases and J by 5 bases, with 13 bases between. CDR1 DFQATT and CDR2 SNEGSKA come from the germline V gene (reference sequence). The CDR3 DNA is TGCAGTGCTAGGTCCCCGTATCGGACTGAAGCTTTCTTT. This sequence encodes CSARSPYRTEAFF.

The chain carries TRBV7-2 and TRBJ2-5; TRBD2 agrees at 13 bases. There are 16 residues in the CDR3. Germline CDR1 SGHTA, CDR2 FQGNSA. V was clipped by 2 bases and J by 9 bases; unmatched bases: 9. This chain's CDR3 is CASSLKGLAGSRAQYF. CDR3 nucleotide sequence: TGTGCCAGCAGCTTAAAGGGACTAGCGGGATCTAGGGCCCAGTACTTC.

The chain employs TRBV12-3 or TRBV12-4 and TRBJ1-1; maybe TRBD1 (6 bases). Trimming cost V 5 bases and J 1 base, with 17 bases left between them. The CDR3 spans 16 residues. The CDR3 region is CASSLRLGAKNTEAFF. In nucleotides, the CDR3 is TGTGCCAGCAGTCTCCGGTTGGGGGCTAAGAACACTGAAGCTTTCTTT.